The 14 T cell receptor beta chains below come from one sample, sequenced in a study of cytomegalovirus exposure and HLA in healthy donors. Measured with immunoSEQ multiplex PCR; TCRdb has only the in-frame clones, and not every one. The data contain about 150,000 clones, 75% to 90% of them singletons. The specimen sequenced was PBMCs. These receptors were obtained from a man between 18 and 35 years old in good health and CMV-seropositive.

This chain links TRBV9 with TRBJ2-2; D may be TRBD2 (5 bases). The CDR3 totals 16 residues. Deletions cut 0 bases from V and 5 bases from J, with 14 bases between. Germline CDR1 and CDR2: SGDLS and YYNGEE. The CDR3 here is CASSVVPRTGTGELFF. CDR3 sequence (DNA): TGTGCCAGCAGCGTAGTTCCCAGGACGGGGACCGGGGAGCTGTTTTTT.

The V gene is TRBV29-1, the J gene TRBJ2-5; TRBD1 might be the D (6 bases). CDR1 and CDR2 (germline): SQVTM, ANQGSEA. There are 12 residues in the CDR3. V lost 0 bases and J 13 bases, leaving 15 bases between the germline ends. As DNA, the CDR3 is TGCAGCGTTGAAGAGGACAGCCCAACTGGGTACTTC. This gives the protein CSVEEDSPTGYF.

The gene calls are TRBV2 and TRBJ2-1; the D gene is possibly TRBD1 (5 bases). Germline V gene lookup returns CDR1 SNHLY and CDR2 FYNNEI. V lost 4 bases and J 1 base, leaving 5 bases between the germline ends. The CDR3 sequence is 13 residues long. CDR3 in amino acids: CASSGQSYNEQFF. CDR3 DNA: TGTGCCAGCAGTGGACAGTCCTACAATGAGCAGTTCTTC.

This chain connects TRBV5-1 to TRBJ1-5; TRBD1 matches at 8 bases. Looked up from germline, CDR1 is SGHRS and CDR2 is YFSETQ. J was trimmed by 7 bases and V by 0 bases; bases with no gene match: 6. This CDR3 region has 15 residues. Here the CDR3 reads CASSLGQGLSQPQHF. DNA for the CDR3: TGCGCCAGCAGCTTGGGACAGGGGTTGAGCCAGCCCCAGCATTTT.

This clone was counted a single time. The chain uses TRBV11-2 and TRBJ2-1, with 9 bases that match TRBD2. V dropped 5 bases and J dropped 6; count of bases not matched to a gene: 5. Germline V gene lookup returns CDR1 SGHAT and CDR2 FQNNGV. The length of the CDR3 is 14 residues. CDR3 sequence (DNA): TGTGCCAGCAGCCCGGGACTAGCTGGCAATGAGCAGTTCTTC. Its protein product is CASSPGLAGNEQFF.

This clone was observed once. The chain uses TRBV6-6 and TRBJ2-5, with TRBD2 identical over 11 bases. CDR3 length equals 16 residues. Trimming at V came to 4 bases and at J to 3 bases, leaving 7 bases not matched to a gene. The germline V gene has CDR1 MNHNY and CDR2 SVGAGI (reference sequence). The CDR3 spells CASSSTLAGVKETQYF. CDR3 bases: TGTGCCAGCAGTTCTACACTAGCGGGGGTGAAAGAGACCCAGTACTTC.

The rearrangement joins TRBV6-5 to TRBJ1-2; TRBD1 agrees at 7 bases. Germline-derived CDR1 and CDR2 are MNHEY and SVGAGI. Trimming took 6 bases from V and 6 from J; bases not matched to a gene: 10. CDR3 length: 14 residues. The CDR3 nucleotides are TGTGCCAGCAGATCACGAGGGGGCGGGGATGGCTACACCTTC. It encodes CASRSRGGGDGYTF.

Written as DNA, the CDR3 is TGCATATCGACTGCCGGTACCCATGAGCAGTTCTTC. Residues: CISTAGTHEQFF. This chain connects TRBV29-1 to TRBJ2-1, with no clear D. Germline V CDR1 and CDR2: SQVTM, ANQGSEA. This CDR3 has 12 residues.

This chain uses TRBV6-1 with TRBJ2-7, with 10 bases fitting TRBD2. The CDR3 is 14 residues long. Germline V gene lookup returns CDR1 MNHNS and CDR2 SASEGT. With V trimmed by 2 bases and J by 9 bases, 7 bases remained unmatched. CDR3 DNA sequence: TGTGCCAGCAGTGAAAAGCGGGGGGGTGTGTGGCAGTACTTC. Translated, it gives CASSEKRGGVWQYF.

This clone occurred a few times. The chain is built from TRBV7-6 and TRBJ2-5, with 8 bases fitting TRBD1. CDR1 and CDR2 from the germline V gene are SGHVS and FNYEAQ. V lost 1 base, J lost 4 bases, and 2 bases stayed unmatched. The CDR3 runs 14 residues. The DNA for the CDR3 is TGTGCCAGCAGCTTAGTTGGGACAGGAGAGACCCAGTACTTC. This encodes CASSLVGTGETQYF. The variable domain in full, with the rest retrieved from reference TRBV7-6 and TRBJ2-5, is GAGVSQSPRYKVTKRGQDVALRCDPISGHVSLYWYRQALGQGPEFLTYFNYEAQQDKSGLPNDRFSAERPEGSISTLTIQRTEQRDSAMYRCASSLVGTGETQYFGPGTRLLVL.

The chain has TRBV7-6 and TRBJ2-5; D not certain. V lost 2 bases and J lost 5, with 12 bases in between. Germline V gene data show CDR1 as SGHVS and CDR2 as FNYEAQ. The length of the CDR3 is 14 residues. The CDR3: CASSLSSPGETQYF. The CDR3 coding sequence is TGTGCCAGCAGCTTATCCAGTCCCGGGGAGACCCAGTACTTC.

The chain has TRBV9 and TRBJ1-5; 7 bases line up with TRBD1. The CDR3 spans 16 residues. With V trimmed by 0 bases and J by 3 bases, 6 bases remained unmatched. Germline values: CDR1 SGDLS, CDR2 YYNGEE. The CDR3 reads CASSVGPGGLNQPQHF. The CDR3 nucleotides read TGTGCCAGCAGCGTAGGACCAGGGGGGCTCAATCAGCCCCAGCATTTT.

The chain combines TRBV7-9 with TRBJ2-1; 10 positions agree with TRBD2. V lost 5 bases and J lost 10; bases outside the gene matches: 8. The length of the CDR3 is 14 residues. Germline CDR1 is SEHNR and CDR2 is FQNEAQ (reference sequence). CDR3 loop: CASSPLAGVGEQFF. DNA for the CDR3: TGTGCCAGCAGCCCCCTAGCGGGAGTGGGAGAGCAGTTCTTC.

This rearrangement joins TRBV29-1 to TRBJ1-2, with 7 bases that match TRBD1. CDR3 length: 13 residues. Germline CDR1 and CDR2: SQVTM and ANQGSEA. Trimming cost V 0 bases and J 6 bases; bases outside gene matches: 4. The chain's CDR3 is CSVEEGRGNGYTF. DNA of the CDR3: TGCAGCGTTGAAGAGGGCAGGGGGAATGGCTACACCTTC.